A single sample gave rise to the 10 T cell receptor beta chains below, sequenced in a study of blood T cell repertoires in COVID-19. The repertoire was sequenced with immunoSEQ multiplex PCR; TCRdb's copy has only in-frame clones and lacks some. Among around 200,000 clones, around nine tenths were seen once, and the ten largest hold roughly 1.6%. The sample comprised peripheral blood. All receptors come from a man between 18 and 29 years old with active or convalescent COVID-19.

The rearrangement uses TRBV5-1 and TRBJ2-6; TRBD1 might be the D (6 bases). This CDR3 has 17 residues. Germline CDR1 is SGHRS and CDR2 is YFSETQ. V lost 2 bases and J lost 0, with 12 bases in between. CDR3 DNA: TGCGCCAGCAGCTTAGGGACATCGGCCTCTGGGGCCAACGTCCTGACTTTC. It is translated as CASSLGTSASGANVLTF.

V and J are TRBV6-5 and TRBJ2-7; maybe TRBD1 (6 bases). Germline assignment: CDR1 MNHEY and CDR2 SVGAGI. The V end lost 8 bases, the J end lost 4 bases, and 15 bases lay between the germline ends. The length of the CDR3 is 13 residues. Here the CDR3 DNA reads TGTGCCAGCGGGGGCCAGGGTAGATACGAGCAGTACTTC. It translates to CASGGQGRYEQYF.

This rearrangement joins TRBV11-2 to TRBJ2-7, with D hard to call. The CDR3 has 14 amino acids. Germline lookup yields CDR1 SGHAT and CDR2 FQNNGV. V lost 3 bases to trimming and J lost 7 bases, with 16 bases between them. This CDR3 is CASSLGLQTSEQYF. The CDR3 bases are TGTGCCAGCAGCTTGGGCCTACAAACCTCAGAGCAGTACTTC.

V usage is TRBV5-4 and J usage is TRBJ1-1, with D uncertain. The CDR3 loop spans 13 amino acids. Trimming stripped 8 bases from V and 0 bases from J, with 11 bases between. The germline gives CDR1 SGHNT, CDR2 YYREEE (reference sequence). Here the CDR3 DNA reads TGTGCCAGTGAAGCCGAGATGAACACTGAAGCTTTCTTT. Its protein product is CASEAEMNTEAFF.

The gene calls are TRBV4-1 and TRBJ2-7, with TRBD1 matching 10 bases. With V trimmed by 4 bases and J by 4 bases, 10 bases remained unmatched. The germline gives CDR1 MGHRA, CDR2 YSYEKL. The CDR3 has 16 amino acids. The CDR3 sequence: CASSPPGTGVKYEQYF. As DNA, the CDR3 is TGCGCCAGCAGCCCACCTGGGACAGGGGTCAAGTACGAGCAGTACTTC.

This chain joins TRBV19 and TRBJ1-5, with D possibly TRBD1 on 5 matching bases. The CDR3 covers 12 residues. From germline, CDR1 is LNHDA and CDR2 SQIVND (reference sequence). Trimming pared 7 bases from V and 3 bases from J, leaving 7 bases between. CDR3 in DNA: TGTGCCAGTAACAGGTACAATCAGCCCCAGCATTTT. Encoded protein: CASNRYNQPQHF.

The genes are TRBV5-7 and TRBJ1-3, with 9 bases aligning to TRBD1. TRBV5-7 is designated an ORF whose function remains uncertain. V dropped 4 bases and J dropped 7; count of bases not matched to a gene: 9. The CDR3 runs to 15 residues. CDR3 nucleotides: TGTGCCAGCAGCCCAGGGACAGGGAGTAGGAACACCATATATTTT. Translation gives CASSPGTGSRNTIYF.

The V and J genes are TRBV5-1 and TRBJ1-4; TRBD1 is a possible D gene (5 bases). V gave up 2 bases and J gave up 3 bases, with 20 bases separating them. CDR3 size: 18 residues. Germline-derived CDR1 and CDR2 are SGHRS and YFSETQ. Here the CDR3 DNA reads TGCGCCAGCAGCTTTTTGTTTGGGGGACTCTCGGCTAATGAAAAACTGTTTTTT. Translated: CASSFLFGGLSANEKLFF.

The gene calls are TRBV24-1 and TRBJ2-1; 9 bases fit TRBD1. This CDR3 spans 16 amino acids. The V segment lost 4 bases and the J segment 4 bases; nucleotides outside the gene matches: 7. Germline assignment: CDR1 KGHDR and CDR2 SFDVKD. The CDR3 bases are TGTGCCACCAGTGACCCCTACAGGGGGCTTTACAATGAGCAGTTCTTC. Encoded protein: CATSDPYRGLYNEQFF.

This sequence joins TRBV2 and TRBJ1-4; 8 nucleotides agree with TRBD1. This CDR3 comprises 13 residues. V shed 6 bases, J shed 8 bases, and the junction held 5 bases outside the gene matches. CDR1 and CDR2 from the germline V gene are SNHLY and FYNNEI. CDR3 DNA sequence: TGTGCCAGCAGGGGGACAGGTGGAGAAAAACTGTTTTTT. Translating gives CASRGTGGEKLFF.